A selection of T cell receptor beta chains follows, all from one sample in a study of T cell repertoires in cytomegalovirus infection. In TCRdb, the reads were re-called with MiXCR into one record per CDR3 protein. Of fewer than 350,000 distinct CDR3 sequences listed, 15% to 20% are singletons. The sample taken for sequencing was PBMCs. These receptors all stem from a human donor in good health (CMV status not recorded). Some clones in this sample may be carry-over from other donors' samples. The CDR3 runs from the conserved cysteine through the conserved F or W. The D gene is left open where the match is weak. Clone sizes are given selectively: once, few, many, or a class where the clone is expanded.

>few|-|TRBJ2-1|TRBV27
TGTGCCAGCAGTTTAAAGGTTTCCTACAATGAGCAGTTCTTC
CASSLKVSYNEQFF
>many|TRBD1|TRBJ2-5|TRBV28
TGTGCCAGCAGGAAAGGGACAGGGGGAAAAGAGACCCAGTACTTC
CASRKGTGGKETQYF
>many|-|TRBJ2-3|TRBV20-1
TGCAGTGCTCCACTAGTACCTAGCAGGGATACGCAGTATTTT
CSAPLVPSRDTQYF
>-|-|TRBJ1-5|TRBV20-1
TGCAGTGCTATAAGGGAGAGTGGCAATCAGCCCCAGCATTTT
CSAIRESGNQPQHF
>-|TRBD1|TRBJ2-7|TRBV6-6
TGTGCCAGCAGGGAGACAGGGGGAGTGATTGAGCAGTACTTC
CASRETGGVIEQYF
>-|-|TRBJ1-1|TRBV5-1
TGCGCCAGCAGCTTGGCCGATGGGGGGCTGGCTTTCTTT
CASSLADGGLAFF
>-|-|TRBJ1-1|TRBV3-1
TGTGCCAGCAGCCAAGAGGGATCTAAGACTGAAGCTTTCTTT
CASSQEGSKTEAFF
>-|-|TRBJ2-5|TRBV12-3/TRBV12-4
TGTGCCAGCAGTTTAATAGGGGGTACCTTCGGGGAGACCCAGTACTTC
CASSLIGGTFGETQYF
>-|-|TRBJ2-2|TRBV11-3
TGTGCCAGCAGCTTACAAGAAACCGGGGAGCTGTTTTTT
CASSLQETGELFF
>-|-|TRBJ1-5|TRBV6-6
TGTGCCAGCAGTTCCCCCGAGAGAGGTGGGGCCAGCAATCAGCCCCAGCATTTT
CASSSPERGGASNQPQHF
>-|-|TRBJ2-1|TRBV5-4
TGTGCCAGCAGCTTTAGGTTGGAGCGAGACAATGAGCAGTTCTTC
CASSFRLERDNEQFF
>-|-|TRBJ1-2|TRBV11-1
TGTGCCAGCAGCCCCCTTCTTCTTGGCTACACCTTC
CASSPLLLGYTF
>many|-|TRBJ1-2|TRBV6-1
TGTGCCAGCAGTGAAGCGCGAATGCCTACTCAGGGGAGTAGCTATGGCTACACCTTC
CASSEARMPTQGSSYGYTF
>many|-|TRBJ2-1|TRBV7-8
TGTGCCAGCAGCTCCCGAGGTAGGCAGACGACTTACAATGAGCAGTTCTTC
CASSSRGRQTTYNEQFF
>few|-|TRBJ2-1|TRBV19
TGTGCCAGTACGGAAGGGGGTATCTACAATGAGCAGTTCTTC
CASTEGGIYNEQFF
>-|-|TRBJ1-2|TRBV12-3/TRBV12-4
TGTGCCAGCAGTCCCGGAACGGGGTTAGGCTACACCTTC
CASSPGTGLGYTF